A selection of T cell receptor beta chains follows, all from one sample in a study of T-cell reconstitution after alpha-beta-depleted transplantation in children. Using its own MiXCR run on the PCR reads, TCRdb lists one record per CDR3 protein. The sample contains fewer than 450,000 distinct CDR3 sequences, roughly 15% of which appear only once. Sequencing used PBMCs, mostly from graft donor cells, obtained 360 days after TCRalphabeta/CD19-depleted stem cell transplant. The receptors were sampled from a male patient aged 2-15 years who had a stem cell transplant for acute lymphoblastic leukemia, so the T cells may come from the graft donor. Both conserved end residues are part of each CDR3. A D gene is named only where the DNA matches it firmly. Size tells how often a clone was seen (once, few, many) or the class of an expanded clone, and some rows leave it out.

.,.,TRBJ2-1,TRBV7-2,CASSFDFSYNEQFF,TGTGCCAGCAGCTTTGACTTCTCCTACAATGAGCAGTTCTTC
TRBD1,many,TRBJ2-3,TRBV20-1,CSAKRGRGTDTQYF,TGCAGTGCGAAAAGGGGGCGGGGCACAGATACGCAGTATTTT
.,.,TRBJ1-3,TRBV28,CASSPPDRNTIYF,TGTGCCAGCAGTCCGCCGGATAGAAACACCATATATTTT
.,.,TRBJ2-4,TRBV28,CASSFSDREVQNIQYF,TGTGCCAGCAGTTTCTCGGACAGAGAGGTTCAAAACATTCAGTACTTC
.,many,TRBJ2-3,TRBV5-1,CASSGSSTDTQYF,TGCGCCAGCAGTGGGAGTTCCACAGATACGCAGTATTTT
TRBD1,few,TRBJ2-1,TRBV4-2,CASSRGVGQGISYNEQFF,TGTGCCAGCAGCCGTGGCGTGGGACAGGGGATTTCCTACAATGAGCAGTTCTTC
.,.,TRBJ2-7,TRBV29-1,CSVERLAESYEQYF,TGCAGCGTCGAGAGGCTAGCTGAGTCCTACGAGCAGTACTTC
.,.,TRBJ2-5,TRBV20-1,CSAPLRRGGETQYF,TGCAGTGCCCCCCTTCGGAGGGGGGGAGAGACCCAGTACTTC
TRBD1,.,TRBJ2-1,TRBV29-1,CSVQGVNEQFF,TGCAGCGTCCAGGGGGTAAATGAGCAGTTCTTC
.,few,TRBJ1-3,TRBV5-1,CASSFEQGPTWGNTIYF,TGCGCCAGCAGCTTCGAACAGGGCCCGACGTGGGGAAACACCATATATTTT
.,few,TRBJ1-6,TRBV6-2/TRBV6-3,CASSYRVRSYSPLHF,TGTGCCAGCAGCTACAGGGTCCGGTCTTACTCACCCCTCCACTTT
TRBD2,.,TRBJ2-7,TRBV9,CASSEAGAGNEQYF,TGTGCCAGCAGCGAAGCGGGAGCAGGAAACGAGCAGTACTTC
TRBD2,.,TRBJ2-7,TRBV2,CASTPYGGKGFYEQYF,TGTGCCAGCACCCCGTACGGGGGGAAGGGTTTCTACGAGCAGTACTTC
TRBD1,few,TRBJ1-5,TRBV20-1,CSASGGLGQGGLSNQPQHF,TGCAGTGCTAGCGGGGGACTGGGACAGGGGGGACTTAGCAATCAGCCCCAGCATTTT
.,.,TRBJ2-3,TRBV7-2,CASSPTFRSGVTDTQYF,TGTGCCAGCAGCCCCACCTTCCGCTCGGGGGTCACAGATACGCAGTATTTT
.,.,TRBJ2-3,TRBV5-1,CASSFPTGVTDTQYF,TGCGCCAGCAGCTTTCCCACGGGAGTGACAGATACGCAGTATTTT
.,.,TRBJ1-1,TRBV2,CASSEDNMNTEAFF,TGTGCCAGCAGTGAGGACAACATGAACACTGAAGCTTTCTTT
.,.,TRBJ2-1,TRBV4-3,CASSYTGSYNEQFF,TGCGCCAGCAGCTATACAGGGTCCTACAATGAGCAGTTCTTC
.,.,TRBJ2-5,TRBV4-3,CASSQEVHLGTYQETQYF,TGCGCCAGCAGCCAAGAAGTACACCTTGGGACCTACCAAGAGACCCAGTACTTC
.,few,TRBJ2-5,TRBV20-1,CSASFTPGLGETQYF,TGCAGTGCTAGTTTCACCCCGGGTTTGGGAGAGACCCAGTACTTC
TRBD2,.,TRBJ2-3,TRBV28,CASSLWTSGSLDTQYF,TGTGCCAGCAGTTTATGGACTAGCGGGAGTTTAGATACGCAGTATTTT
.,few,TRBJ2-5,TRBV24-1,CATSEAGRSQETQYF,TGTGCCACCAGTGAGGCGGGACGTTCCCAAGAGACCCAGTACTTC
TRBD2,many,TRBJ2-1,TRBV20-1,CSAIAGGLGSYNEQFF,TGCAGTGCTATCGCGGGAGGCTTGGGCTCCTACAATGAGCAGTTCTTC
.,few,TRBJ2-1,TRBV20-1,CSAREGTANEQFF,TGCAGTGCTAGAGAAGGGACTGCCAATGAGCAGTTCTTC
.,many,TRBJ2-2,TRBV5-5,CASSQGGMNTGELFF,TGTGCCAGCAGCCAAGGGGGGATGAACACCGGGGAGCTGTTTTTT
.,.,TRBJ2-5,TRBV7-8,CASSFASQETQYF,TGTGCCAGCAGCTTCGCATCCCAAGAGACCCAGTACTTC
.,.,TRBJ2-1,TRBV14,CASSLSGEPYNEQFF,TGTGCCAGCAGCCTCTCGGGGGAACCCTACAATGAGCAGTTCTTC
.,.,TRBJ2-7,TRBV7-2,CASSGWTANSYEQYF,TGTGCCAGCAGCGGGTGGACAGCTAACTCCTACGAGCAGTACTTC
.,many,TRBJ2-1,TRBV14,CASSQEPGGQRGNEQFF,TGTGCCAGCAGCCAAGAGCCGGGGGGACAGAGGGGCAATGAGCAGTTCTTC
.,few,TRBJ2-7,TRBV20-1,CSARRRGLEGKGSYEQYF,TGCAGTGCTAGACGCCGGGGGCTGGAGGGTAAAGGGTCCTACGAGCAGTACTTC
TRBD1,few,TRBJ2-2,TRBV28,CASSLSGTGIRAAGELFF,TGTGCCAGCAGTTTATCCGGGACAGGGATTCGGGCCGCCGGGGAGCTGTTTTTT
.,few,TRBJ2-5,TRBV15,CATSRRTRMLETQYF,TGTGCCACCAGCAGGCGGACGCGGATGTTGGAGACCCAGTACTTC
.,many,TRBJ2-6,TRBV28,CASSLGTLSGANVLTF,TGTGCCAGCAGTTTAGGGACCCTCTCTGGGGCCAACGTCCTGACTTTC
TRBD2,.,TRBJ2-2,TRBV2,CASSEAEGLPTTGELFF,TGTGCCAGCAGTGAAGCGGAGGGACTACCTACTACCGGGGAGCTGTTTTTT
.,.,TRBJ2-7,TRBV12-3/TRBV12-4,CASSPGSPYEQYF,TGTGCCAGCAGTCCTGGAAGTCCCTACGAGCAGTACTTC
TRBD1,few,TRBJ2-7,TRBV4-2,CASSQERWEGGLEEQYF,TGTGCCAGCAGCCAAGAGAGGTGGGAAGGGGGCCTGGAGGAGCAGTACTTC
.,.,TRBJ2-2,TRBV12-3/TRBV12-4,CASSLVVAVDTGELFF,TGTGCCAGCAGTCTAGTGGTAGCGGTAGACACCGGGGAGCTGTTTTTT
.,.,TRBJ2-5,TRBV7-2,CASSLDPGPETQYF,TGTGCCAGCAGCTTAGATCCAGGGCCGGAGACCCAGTACTTC
.,few,TRBJ2-1,TRBV15,CATSSGEEIVNEQFF,TGTGCCACCAGCAGTGGGGAAGAGATAGTCAATGAGCAGTTCTTC
TRBD2,few,TRBJ2-1,TRBV10-3,CAIRGPGGFTEQFF,TGTGCCATCAGGGGTCCGGGAGGGTTCACTGAGCAGTTCTTC
TRBD2,.,TRBJ2-6,TRBV4-3,CASSQEIAGESGANVLTF,TGCGCCAGCAGCCAAGAGATAGCGGGAGAGTCTGGGGCCAACGTCCTGACTTTC
.,.,TRBJ1-1,TRBV7-9,CASSLAQGVVTEAFF,TGTGCCAGCAGCTTAGCGCAGGGTGTGGTCACTGAAGCTTTCTTT
TRBD1,few,TRBJ1-1,TRBV20-1,CSARAVGDRDAFF,TGCAGTGCTAGGGCCGTGGGTGACAGGGACGCTTTCTTT
TRBD1,few,TRBJ2-2,TRBV2,CASVQGVSTGELFF,TGTGCCAGCGTACAGGGGGTCAGCACCGGGGAGCTGTTTTTT
TRBD1,.,TRBJ1-5,TRBV7-2,CASSALDRDDQPQHF,TGTGCCAGCAGCGCACTCGACAGGGACGATCAGCCCCAGCATTTT
.,.,TRBJ2-5,TRBV29-1,CSVLKEVVGFSQETQYF,TGCAGCGTCCTGAAAGAAGTAGTAGGGTTCAGCCAAGAGACCCAGTACTTC
.,.,TRBJ2-7,TRBV5-6,CASSWGASSYEQYF,TGTGCCAGCAGCTGGGGGGCCTCCAGCTACGAGCAGTACTTC
TRBD1,.,TRBJ2-3,TRBV15,CATSDTGQALADTQYF,TGTGCCACCAGCGACACGGGACAGGCTTTAGCAGATACGCAGTATTTT
TRBD2,few,TRBJ2-7,TRBV7-8,CASSWGLAGSYEQYF,TGTGCCAGCAGCTGGGGACTAGCGGGATCCTACGAGCAGTACTTC
TRBD1,.,TRBJ1-4,TRBV7-8,CASSFNRGREKLFF,TGTGCCAGCAGCTTCAACAGGGGTCGGGAAAAACTGTTTTTT
.,many,TRBJ2-7,TRBV20-1,CSAKVWTDPYEQYF,TGCAGTGCTAAGGTCTGGACAGACCCCTACGAGCAGTACTTC
.,.,TRBJ2-2,TRBV12-3/TRBV12-4,CASSHGLNTGELFF,TGTGCCAGCAGTCATGGACTAAACACCGGGGAGCTGTTTTTT
.,few,TRBJ2-7,TRBV5-1,CASSLGTILPYEQYF,TGCGCCAGCAGCTTGGGAACTATATTACCCTACGAGCAGTACTTC
TRBD1,.,TRBJ2-7,TRBV6-5,CATGDTYEQYF,TGTGCGACAGGGGACACCTACGAGCAGTACTTC
.,.,TRBJ2-2,TRBV5-5,CASSSLGVFTGELFF,TGTGCCAGCAGCTCGTTGGGGGTATTTACCGGGGAGCTGTTTTTT
.,few,TRBJ2-4,TRBV5-6,CASSHPGGRLAKNIQYF,TGTGCCAGCAGCCACCCCGGCGGACGACTAGCCAAAAACATTCAGTACTTC
TRBD1,few,TRBJ1-4,TRBV4-3,CASSQGTGWGEKLFF,TGCGCCAGCAGCCAAGGGACAGGTTGGGGTGAAAAACTGTTTTTT
TRBD2,.,TRBJ2-1,TRBV6-5,CASSSAGASYNEQFF,TGTGCCAGCAGTTCTGCGGGAGCGTCCTACAATGAGCAGTTCTTC
.,.,TRBJ2-1,TRBV11-2,CASSPPLASDNEQFF,TGTGCCAGCAGCCCCCCGCTAGCATCGGACAATGAGCAGTTCTTC